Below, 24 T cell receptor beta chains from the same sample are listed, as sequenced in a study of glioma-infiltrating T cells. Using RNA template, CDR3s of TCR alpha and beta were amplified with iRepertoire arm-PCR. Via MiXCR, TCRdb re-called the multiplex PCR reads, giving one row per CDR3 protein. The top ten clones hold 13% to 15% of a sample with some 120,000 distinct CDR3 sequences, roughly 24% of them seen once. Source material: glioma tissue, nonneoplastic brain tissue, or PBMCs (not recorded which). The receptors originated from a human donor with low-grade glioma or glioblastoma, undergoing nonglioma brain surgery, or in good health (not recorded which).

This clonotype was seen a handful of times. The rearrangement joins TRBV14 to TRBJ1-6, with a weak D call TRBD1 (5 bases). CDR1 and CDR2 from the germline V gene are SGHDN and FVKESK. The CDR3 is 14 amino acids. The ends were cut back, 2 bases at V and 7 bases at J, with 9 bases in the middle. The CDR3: CASSQRGWNSPLHF. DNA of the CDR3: TGTGCCAGCAGCCAACGGGGGTGGAATTCACCCCTCCACTTT.

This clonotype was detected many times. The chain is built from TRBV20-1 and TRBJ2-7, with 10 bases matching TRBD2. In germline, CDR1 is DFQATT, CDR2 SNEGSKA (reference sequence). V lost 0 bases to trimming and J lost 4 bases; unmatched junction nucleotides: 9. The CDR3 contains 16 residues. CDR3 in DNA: TGCAGTGCTAGAGATCTCCTAGCGGGAGAGTTTTACGAGCAGTACTTC. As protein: CSARDLLAGEFYEQYF.

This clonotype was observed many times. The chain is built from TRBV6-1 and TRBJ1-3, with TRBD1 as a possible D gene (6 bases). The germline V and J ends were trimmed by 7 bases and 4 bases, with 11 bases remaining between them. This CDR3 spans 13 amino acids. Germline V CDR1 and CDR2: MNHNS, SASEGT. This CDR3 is CASTGGAGNTIYF. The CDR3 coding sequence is TGTGCCAGCACGGGGGGCGCGGGAAACACCATATATTTT.

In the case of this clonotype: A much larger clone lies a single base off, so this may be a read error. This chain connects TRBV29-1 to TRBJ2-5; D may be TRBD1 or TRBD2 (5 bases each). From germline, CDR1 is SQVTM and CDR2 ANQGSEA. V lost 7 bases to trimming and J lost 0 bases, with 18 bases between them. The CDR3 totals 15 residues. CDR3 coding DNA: TGCAGCGGGCGCGCCGGGACCAACAACCAAGAGACCCAGTACTTC. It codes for CSGRAGTNNQETQYF.

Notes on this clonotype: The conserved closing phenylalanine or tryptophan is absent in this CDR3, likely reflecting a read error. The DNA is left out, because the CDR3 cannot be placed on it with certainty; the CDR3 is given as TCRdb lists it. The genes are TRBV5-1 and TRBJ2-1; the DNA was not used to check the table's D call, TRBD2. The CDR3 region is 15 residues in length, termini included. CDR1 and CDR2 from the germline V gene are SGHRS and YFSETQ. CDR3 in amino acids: CASSSAGRAYNEQLS.

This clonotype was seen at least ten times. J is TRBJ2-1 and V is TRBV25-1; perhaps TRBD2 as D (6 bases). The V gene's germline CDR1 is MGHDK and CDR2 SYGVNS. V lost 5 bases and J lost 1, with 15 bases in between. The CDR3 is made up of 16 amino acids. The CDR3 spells CASSPRGTGSYNEQFF. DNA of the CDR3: TGTGCCAGCAGTCCTCGGGGGACTGGGTCCTACAATGAGCAGTTCTTC.

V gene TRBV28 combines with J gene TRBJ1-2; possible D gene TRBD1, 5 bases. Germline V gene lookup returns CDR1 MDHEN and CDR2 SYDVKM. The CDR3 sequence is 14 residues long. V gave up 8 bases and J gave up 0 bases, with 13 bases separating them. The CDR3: CASGLETANYGYTF. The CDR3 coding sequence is TGTGCCAGCGGCTTAGAGACAGCTAACTATGGCTACACCTTC.

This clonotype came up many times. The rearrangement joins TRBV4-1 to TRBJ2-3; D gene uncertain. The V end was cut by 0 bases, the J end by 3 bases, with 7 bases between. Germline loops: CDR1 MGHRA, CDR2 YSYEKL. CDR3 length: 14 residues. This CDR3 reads CASSQDHLTDTQYF. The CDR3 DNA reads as TGCGCCAGCAGCCAAGACCACTTAACAGATACGCAGTATTTT.

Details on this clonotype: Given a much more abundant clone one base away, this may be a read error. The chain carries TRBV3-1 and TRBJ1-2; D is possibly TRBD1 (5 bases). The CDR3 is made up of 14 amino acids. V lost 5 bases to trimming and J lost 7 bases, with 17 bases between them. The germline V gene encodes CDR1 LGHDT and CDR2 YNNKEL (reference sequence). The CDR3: CASSSVQESSGYTF. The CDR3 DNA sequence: TGTGCCAGCAGCTCGGTACAGGAGTCCTCTGGCTACACCTTC.

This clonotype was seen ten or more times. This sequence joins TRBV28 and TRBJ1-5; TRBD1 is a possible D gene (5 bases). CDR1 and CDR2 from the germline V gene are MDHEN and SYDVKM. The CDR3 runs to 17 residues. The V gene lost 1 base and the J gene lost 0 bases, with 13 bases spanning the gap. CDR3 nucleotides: TGTGCCAGCAGTTTATATTTCGGGGGGGATAGCAATCAGCCCCAGCATTTT. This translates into CASSLYFGGDSNQPQHF. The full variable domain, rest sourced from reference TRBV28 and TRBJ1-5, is DVKVTQSSRYLVKRTGEKVFLECVQDMDHENMFWYRQDPGLGLRLIYFSYDVKMKEKGDIPEGYSVSREKKERFSLILESASTNQTSMYLCASSLYFGGDSNQPQHFGDGTRLSIL.

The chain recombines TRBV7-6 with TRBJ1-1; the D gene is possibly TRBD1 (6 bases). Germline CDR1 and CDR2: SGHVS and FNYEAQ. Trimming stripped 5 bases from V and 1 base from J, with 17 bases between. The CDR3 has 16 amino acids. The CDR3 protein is CASSPLPGQSNTEAFF. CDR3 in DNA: TGTGCCAGCAGCCCACTACCGGGACAATCGAACACTGAAGCTTTCTTT.

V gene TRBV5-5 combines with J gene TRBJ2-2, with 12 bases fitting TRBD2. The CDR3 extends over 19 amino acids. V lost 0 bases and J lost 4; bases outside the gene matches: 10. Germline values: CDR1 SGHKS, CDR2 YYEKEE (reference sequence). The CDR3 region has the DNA TGTGCCAGCAGCTTGGGCCCTAGCGGGAGGGCCCTCGTCACCGGGGAGCTGTTTTTT. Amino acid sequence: CASSLGPSGRALVTGELFF.

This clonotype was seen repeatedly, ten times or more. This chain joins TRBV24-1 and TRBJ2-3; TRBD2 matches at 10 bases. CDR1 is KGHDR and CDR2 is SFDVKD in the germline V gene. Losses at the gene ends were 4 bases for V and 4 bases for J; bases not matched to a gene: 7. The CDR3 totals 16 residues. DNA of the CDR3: TGTGCCACCAGTGAGCCTAGCGGGAGCGGGGCAGATACGCAGTATTTT. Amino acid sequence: CATSEPSGSGADTQYF.

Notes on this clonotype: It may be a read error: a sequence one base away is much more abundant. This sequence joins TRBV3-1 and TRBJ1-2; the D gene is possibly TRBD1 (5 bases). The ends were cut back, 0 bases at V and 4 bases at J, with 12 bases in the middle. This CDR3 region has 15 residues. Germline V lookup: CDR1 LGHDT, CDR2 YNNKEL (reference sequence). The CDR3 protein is CASSQDLDRPYGYTF. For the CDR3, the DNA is TGTGCCAGCAGCCAAGATTTAGACAGACCCTATGGCTACACCTTC. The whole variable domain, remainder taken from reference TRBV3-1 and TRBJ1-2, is DTAVSQTPKYLVTQMGNDKSIKCEQNLGHDTMYWYKQDSKKFLKIMFSYNNKELIINETVPNRFSPKSPDKAHLNLHINSLELGDSAVYFCASSQDLDRPYGYTFGSGTRLTVV.

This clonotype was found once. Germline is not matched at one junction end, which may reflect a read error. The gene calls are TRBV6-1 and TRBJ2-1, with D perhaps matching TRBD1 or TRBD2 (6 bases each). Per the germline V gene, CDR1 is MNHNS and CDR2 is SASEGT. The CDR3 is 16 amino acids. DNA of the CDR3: TGTGCCAGCCGGGACGGAGGGGGACACTATTACAATGAGCAGCTCTTC. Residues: CASRDGGGHYYNEQLF.

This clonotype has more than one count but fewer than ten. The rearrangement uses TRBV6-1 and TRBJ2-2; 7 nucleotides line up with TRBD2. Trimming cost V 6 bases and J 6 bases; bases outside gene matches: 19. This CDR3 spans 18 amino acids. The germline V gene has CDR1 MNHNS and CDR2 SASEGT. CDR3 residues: CASSPMAVGGGPPGELFF. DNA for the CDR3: TGTGCCAGCAGCCCAATGGCAGTCGGGGGAGGGCCCCCCGGGGAGCTGTTTTTT.

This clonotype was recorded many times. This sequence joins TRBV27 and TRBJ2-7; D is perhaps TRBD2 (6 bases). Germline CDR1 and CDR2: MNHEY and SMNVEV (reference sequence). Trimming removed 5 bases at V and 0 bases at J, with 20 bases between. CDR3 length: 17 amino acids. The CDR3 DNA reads TGTGCCAGCAGTCTCCACCTAGGGACTGCGAGCTCCTACGAGCAGTACTTC. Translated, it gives CASSLHLGTASSYEQYF.

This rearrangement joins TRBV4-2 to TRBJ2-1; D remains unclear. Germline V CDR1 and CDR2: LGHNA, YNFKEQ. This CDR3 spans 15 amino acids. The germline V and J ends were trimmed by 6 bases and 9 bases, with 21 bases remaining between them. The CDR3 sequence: CASSRIGARPFEQFF. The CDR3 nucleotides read TGTGCCAGCAGTCGCATAGGTGCGAGACCTTTTGAGCAGTTCTTC.

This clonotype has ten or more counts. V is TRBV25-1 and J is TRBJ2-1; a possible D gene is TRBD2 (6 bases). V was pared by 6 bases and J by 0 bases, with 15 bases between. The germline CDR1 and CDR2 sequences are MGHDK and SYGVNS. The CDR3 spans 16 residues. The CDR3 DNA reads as TGTGCCAGCAGGACCGGGACTTTTAGCTCCTACAATGAGCAGTTCTTC. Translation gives CASRTGTFSSYNEQFF. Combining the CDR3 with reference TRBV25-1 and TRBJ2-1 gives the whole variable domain EADIYQTPRYLVIGTGKKITLECSQTMGHDKMYWYQQDPGMELHLIHYSYGVNSTEKGDLSSESTVSRIRTEHFPLTLESARPSHTSQYLCASRTGTFSSYNEQFFGPGTRLTVL.

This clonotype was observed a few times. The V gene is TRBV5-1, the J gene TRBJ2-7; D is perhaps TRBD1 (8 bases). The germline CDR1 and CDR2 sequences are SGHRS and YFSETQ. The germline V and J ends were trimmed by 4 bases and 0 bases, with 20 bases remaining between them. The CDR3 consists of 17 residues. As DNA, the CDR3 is TGCGCCAGCAGCCAGCAGGCGACAGGGGACTACTCCTACGAGCAGTACTTC. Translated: CASSQQATGDYSYEQYF.

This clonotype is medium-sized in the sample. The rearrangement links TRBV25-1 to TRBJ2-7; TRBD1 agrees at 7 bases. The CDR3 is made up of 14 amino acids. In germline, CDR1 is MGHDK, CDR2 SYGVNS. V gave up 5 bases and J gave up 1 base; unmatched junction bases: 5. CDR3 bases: TGTGCCAGCAGTATCCCGGGACAGTCCTACGAGCAGTACTTC. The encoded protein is CASSIPGQSYEQYF.

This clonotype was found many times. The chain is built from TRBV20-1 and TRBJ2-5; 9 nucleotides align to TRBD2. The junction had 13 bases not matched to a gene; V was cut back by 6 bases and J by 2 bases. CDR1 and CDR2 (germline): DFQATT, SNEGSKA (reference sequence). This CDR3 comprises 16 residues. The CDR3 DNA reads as TGCAGTGCCGCCGGGGGAGCGGGAGGAAGACAAGAGACCCAGTACTTC. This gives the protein CSAAGGAGGRQETQYF.

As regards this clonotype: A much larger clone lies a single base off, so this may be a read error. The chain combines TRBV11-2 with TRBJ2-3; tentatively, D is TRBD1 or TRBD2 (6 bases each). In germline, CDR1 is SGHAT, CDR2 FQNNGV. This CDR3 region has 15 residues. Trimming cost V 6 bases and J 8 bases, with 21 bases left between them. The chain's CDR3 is CASSIEVIGGSTQYF. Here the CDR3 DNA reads TGTGCCAGCAGTATAGAGGTTATAGGGGGGAGTACGCAGTATTTT.

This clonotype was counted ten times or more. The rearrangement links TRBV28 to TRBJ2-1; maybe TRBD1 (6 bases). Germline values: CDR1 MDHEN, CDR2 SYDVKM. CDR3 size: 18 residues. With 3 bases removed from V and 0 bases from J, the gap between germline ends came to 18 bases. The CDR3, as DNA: TGTGCCAGCAGTTTGGGTCCAGGGGCGTCCTACTCCTACAATGAGCAGTTCTTC. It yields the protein CASSLGPGASYSYNEQFF.